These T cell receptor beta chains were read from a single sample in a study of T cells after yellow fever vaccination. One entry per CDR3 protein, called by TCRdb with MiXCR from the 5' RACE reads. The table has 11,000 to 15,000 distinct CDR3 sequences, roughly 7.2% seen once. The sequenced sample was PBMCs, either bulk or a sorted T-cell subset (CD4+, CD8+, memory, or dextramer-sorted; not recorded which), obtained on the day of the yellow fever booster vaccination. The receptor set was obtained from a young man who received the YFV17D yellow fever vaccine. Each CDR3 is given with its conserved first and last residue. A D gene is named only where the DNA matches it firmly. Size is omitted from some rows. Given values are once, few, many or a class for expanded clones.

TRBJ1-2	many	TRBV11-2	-	TGTGCCAGCAGCTTAGATCACACGAACTATGGCTACACCTTC	CASSLDHTNYGYTF
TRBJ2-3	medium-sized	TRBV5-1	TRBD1	TGCGCCAGCAGCCGTGGACAGGGGGCACGCACAGATACGCAGTATTTT	CASSRGQGARTDTQYF
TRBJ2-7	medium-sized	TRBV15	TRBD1	TGTGCCACCAGCAGAGATCTTACAGGGGCAGGTTCCTACGAGCAGTACTTC	CATSRDLTGAGSYEQYF
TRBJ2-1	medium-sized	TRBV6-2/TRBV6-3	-	TGTGCCAGCAGTAACGTATACAATGAGCAGTTCTTC	CASSNVYNEQFF
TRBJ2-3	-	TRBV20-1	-	TGCAGTGCGTTCCAGGGGGGACCCAATACGCAGTATTTT	CSAFQGGPNTQYF
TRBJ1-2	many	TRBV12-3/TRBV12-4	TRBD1	TGTGCCAGCAGCGGACAGGGAGAATCGGGCTACACCTTC	CASSGQGESGYTF
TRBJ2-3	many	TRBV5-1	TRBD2	TGCGCCAGCAGCTTGACGGGGGGGACAACAGATACGCAGTATTTT	CASSLTGGTTDTQYF
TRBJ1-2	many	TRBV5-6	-	TGTGCCAGCAGCTTGACCCGGGGGACGGCTGGCTACACCTTC	CASSLTRGTAGYTF
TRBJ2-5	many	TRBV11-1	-	TGTGCCAGCTCCCTGGGGGTGACCCAGTACTTC	CASSLGVTQYF
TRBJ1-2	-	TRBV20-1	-	TGCAGTGCTGGGGATACCACAGGGTCCTATGGCTACACCTTC	CSAGDTTGSYGYTF
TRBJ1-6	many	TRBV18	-	TGTGCCAGCTCGAGTGCGTCTACCAATTCACCCCTCCACTTT	CASSSASTNSPLHF
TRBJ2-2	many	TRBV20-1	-	TGCAGTGCTAGAGGAGGGGGGCGCAGAGCCGGGGAGCTGTTTTTT	CSARGGGRRAGELFF
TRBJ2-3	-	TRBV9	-	TGTGCCAGCAGCGTAGACTCCACAGATACGCAGTATTTT	CASSVDSTDTQYF
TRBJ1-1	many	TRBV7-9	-	TGTGCCAGCAGCTTAGACCAGGGTGAAGCTTTCTTT	CASSLDQGEAFF
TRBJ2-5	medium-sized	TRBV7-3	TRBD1	TGTGCCAGCAGCCCGGACAGGGGGCGGACCCAGTACTTC	CASSPDRGRTQYF
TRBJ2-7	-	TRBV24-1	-	TGTGCCACCAGAAGCCCCGGACAGCCTCCTTCCTACGAGCAGTACTTC	CATRSPGQPPSYEQYF
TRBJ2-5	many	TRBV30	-	TGTGCCTGGAGCGCCGGGACCTCAGAGACCCAGTACTTC	CAWSAGTSETQYF
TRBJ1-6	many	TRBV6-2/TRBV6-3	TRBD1	TGTGCCAGCAGGATGGACAGGGGGCTTCTTAATTCACCCCTCCACTTT	CASRMDRGLLNSPLHF
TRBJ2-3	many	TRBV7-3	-	TGTGCCAGCAGCTTAATAGGCGGACGTTACAGCACAGATACGCAGTATTTT	CASSLIGGRYSTDTQYF
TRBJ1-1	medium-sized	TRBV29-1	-	TGCATGGTTACGAACACTGAAGCTTTCTTT	CMVTNTEAFF
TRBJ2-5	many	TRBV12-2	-	TGTGCAAGTCGCTTAGGGTCCTCCCAAGAGACCCAGTACTTC	CASRLGSSQETQYF
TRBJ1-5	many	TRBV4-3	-	TGCGCCAGCAGCCAAGTCCAGGATCAGCCCCAGCATTTT	CASSQVQDQPQHF
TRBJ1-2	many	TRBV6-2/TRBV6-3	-	TGTGCCCCAAAGGAGGAGATACACTATGGCTACACCTTC	CAPKEEIHYGYTF
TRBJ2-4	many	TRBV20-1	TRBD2	TGCAGTGCTAAGGCTAGCGGAAACATTCAGTACTTC	CSAKASGNIQYF
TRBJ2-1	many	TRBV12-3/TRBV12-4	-	TGTGCCAGCAGTCGCAACTCAGGGTCCCCCCAGTTCTTC	CASSRNSGSPQFF
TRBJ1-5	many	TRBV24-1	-	TGTGCCACCAGTGATCCCCGGGACGTGAAGCCCCAGCATTTT	CATSDPRDVKPQHF
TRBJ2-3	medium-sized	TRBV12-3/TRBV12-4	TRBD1	TGTGCCAGCAGTCCGGACAGGACAAGCACAGATACGCAGTATTTT	CASSPDRTSTDTQYF
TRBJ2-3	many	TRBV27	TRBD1	TGTGCCAGCAGTCCTGACAGGGGGACGGATACGCAGTATTTT	CASSPDRGTDTQYF
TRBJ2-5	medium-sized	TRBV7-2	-	TGTGCCAGCAGCTTAAGGACTGGATCGGGAGAGACCCAGTACTTC	CASSLRTGSGETQYF
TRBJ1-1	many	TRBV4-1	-	TGCGCCAGCAGCCAAGAGGGCCGGGGTGGGAGCACTGAAGCTTTCTTT	CASSQEGRGGSTEAFF
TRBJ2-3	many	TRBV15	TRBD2	TGTGCCACCAGCTCTTACCTAGCGGGGATCACAGATACGCAGTATTTT	CATSSYLAGITDTQYF
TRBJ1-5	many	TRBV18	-	TGTGCCAGCTCACCAGGAGGGATTAGCAATCAGCCCCAGCATTTT	CASSPGGISNQPQHF